These 14 T cell receptor beta chains share one sample of origin, sequenced in a study of shared clonotypes between healthy human individuals. Some clones are missing from TCRdb's copy, which holds only in-frame ones; the method was immunoSEQ multiplex PCR. The sample holds roughly 700,000 clones, less than 95% seen once. The sample consisted of memory CD8+ T cells from PBMCs. Subset of the sample: CD45RO+ cells pooled with CCR7-negative TemRA cells. These receptors all come from a man between 18 and 35 years old in good health. Some clones in this sample may be carry-over from other donors' samples.

The chain couples TRBV5-1 to TRBJ2-3; D remains unclear. The V gene lost 4 bases and the J gene lost 11 bases, with 14 bases spanning the gap. The CDR3 sequence is 12 residues long. The germline V gene encodes CDR1 SGHRS and CDR2 YFSETQ. DNA for the CDR3: TGCGCCAGCAGCCCGGAGTCATGGGAGCAGTATTTT. Amino acids: CASSPESWEQYF.

The rearrangement joins TRBV5-6 to TRBJ1-2, with 12 bases fitting TRBD1. With 3 bases clipped from V and 4 bases from J, the junction kept 7 bases outside the gene matches. From germline, CDR1 is SGHDT and CDR2 YYEEEE. This CDR3 region has 16 residues. The CDR3 is CASSSPGQGALYGYTF. The CDR3 DNA sequence: TGTGCCAGCAGCTCCCCGGGACAGGGGGCGCTCTATGGCTACACCTTC. The full variable domain, its missing parts supplied by reference TRBV5-6 and TRBJ1-2, is DAGVTQSPTHLIKTRGQQVTLRCSPKSGHDTVSWYQQALGQGPQFIFQYYEEEERQRGNFPDRFSGHQFPNYSSELNVNALLLGDSALYLCASSSPGQGALYGYTFGSGTRLTVV.

This clone turned up a few times. The chain carries TRBV7-6 and TRBJ2-3; possible D gene TRBD2, 6 bases. This CDR3 has 12 residues. Trimming stripped 5 bases from V and 6 bases from J, with 9 bases between. Germline loops: CDR1 SGHVS, CDR2 FNYEAQ. The CDR3 DNA follows: TGTGCCAGCAGCCGCCTAGCGGATACGCAGTATTTT. Its protein product is CASSRLADTQYF.

The chain recombines TRBV18 with TRBJ2-2; D unclear. Germline CDR1 and CDR2: KGHSH and LQKENI. The CDR3 loop spans 17 amino acids. Trimming left V 0 bases short and J 4 bases short, with 15 bases between. The CDR3 protein is CASSPPSRPWATGELFF. CDR3 sequence (DNA): TGTGCCAGCTCACCACCGTCTAGACCCTGGGCCACCGGGGAGCTGTTTTTT.

This clone was counted a few times. This chain joins TRBV2 and TRBJ2-6; D possibly corresponds to TRBD2 (5 bases). The CDR3 length is 16 residues. V was trimmed by 6 bases and J by 0 bases, leaving 12 bases between them. Per germline, CDR1 SNHLY and CDR2 FYNNEI. CDR3 DNA sequence: TGTGCCAGCAGGGGAGAATTGTTCTCTGGGGCCAACGTCCTGACTTTC. This codes for CASRGELFSGANVLTF.

This chain connects TRBV7-8 to TRBJ2-1; possibly TRBD1 for D (6 bases). In germline, CDR1 is SGHVS, CDR2 FQNEAQ. The germline V and J ends were trimmed by 1 base and 6 bases, with 10 bases remaining between them. The CDR3 has 14 amino acids. In DNA form, the CDR3 reads TGTGCCAGCAGCTTAGAACAAGGGGGCAATGAGCAGTTCTTC. It yields the protein CASSLEQGGNEQFF.

This sequence joins TRBV11-2 and TRBJ2-3; unclear D gene. Germline CDR1 and CDR2: SGHAT and FQNNGV. The CDR3 consists of 13 residues. Trimming pared 5 bases from V and 4 bases from J, leaving 10 bases between. CDR3 in amino acids: CASSDEWPDTQYF. The DNA for the CDR3 is TGTGCCAGCAGCGACGAGTGGCCAGATACGCAGTATTTT. Drawing the rest from reference TRBV11-2 and TRBJ2-3, the complete variable domain is EAGVAQSPRYKIIEKRQSVAFWCNPISGHATLYWYQQILGQGPKLLIQFQNNGVVDDSQLPKDRFSAERLKGVDSTLKIQPAKLEDSAVYLCASSDEWPDTQYFGPGTRLTVL.

The chain employs TRBV2 and TRBJ1-1, with D possibly matching TRBD1 (5 bases). The CDR3 runs to 16 residues. The germline V gene encodes CDR1 SNHLY and CDR2 FYNNEI. V dropped 2 bases and J dropped 0 bases, with 13 bases sitting between them. CDR3 amino acids: CASSERLGGMNTEAFF. The CDR3 region has the DNA TGTGCCAGCAGTGAAAGGTTGGGGGGTATGAACACTGAAGCTTTCTTT.

This sequence joins TRBV14 and TRBJ2-7; no clear D gene. The germline V gene encodes CDR1 SGHDN and CDR2 FVKESK. This CDR3 spans 14 amino acids. The V end was cut by 0 bases, the J end by 2 bases, with 8 bases between. CDR3 bases: TGTGCCAGCAGCCAAGAGCAGGACCCCTACGAGCAGTACTTC. Amino acids: CASSQEQDPYEQYF.

The chain joins TRBV4-2 to TRBJ1-1; no firm D call. Per germline, CDR1 LGHNA and CDR2 YNFKEQ. The ends were cut back, 0 bases at V and 0 bases at J, with 11 bases in the middle. The CDR3 sequence is 16 residues long. CDR3 residues: CASSQEGGLLNTEAFF. CDR3 nucleotide sequence: TGTGCCAGCAGCCAAGAAGGCGGCCTACTGAACACTGAAGCTTTCTTT.

The rearrangement links TRBV9 to TRBJ1-4; D is unresolved. V dropped 4 bases and J dropped 1 base, with 11 bases sitting between them. The CDR3 runs to 15 residues. Germline V gene sequence: CDR1 SGDLS, CDR2 YYNGEE. The CDR3 loop is CASSSGRLTNEKLFF. DNA for the CDR3: TGTGCCAGCAGCTCAGGACGTCTAACTAATGAAAAACTGTTTTTT.

J is TRBJ2-7 and V is TRBV7-9; 7 bases align to TRBD1. The CDR3 runs to 16 residues. Germline CDR1 and CDR2: SEHNR and FQNEAQ (reference sequence). J was trimmed by 0 bases and V by 1 base; bases with no gene match: 6. CDR3 DNA: TGTGCCAGCAGCTTAGGGGGACAGCTTATCTCCTACGAGCAGTACTTC. Its protein is CASSLGGQLISYEQYF.

The V call is TRBV28, the J call TRBJ2-7; D gene ambiguous. The V end was cut by 5 bases, the J end by 1 base, with 6 bases between. The germline V gene encodes CDR1 MDHEN and CDR2 SYDVKM. The CDR3 loop spans 12 amino acids. The DNA for the CDR3 is TGTGCCAGCAGTGTCCCTTCCTACGAGCAGTACTTC. Translation gives CASSVPSYEQYF. The complete variable domain, with remaining parts taken from reference TRBV28 and TRBJ2-7, reads DVKVTQSSRYLVKRTGEKVFLECVQDMDHENMFWYRQDPGLGLRLIYFSYDVKMKEKGDIPEGYSVSREKKERFSLILESASTNQTSMYLCASSVPSYEQYFGPGTRLTVT.

The V call is TRBV4-1, the J call TRBJ2-7, with no clear D. Trimming took 4 bases from V and 0 from J, leaving 10 bases between them. The length of the CDR3 is 14 residues. Germline CDR1 MGHRA, CDR2 YSYEKL. The DNA of the CDR3 is TGCGCCAGCAGCCTGGCTGCGGACTCCTACGAGCAGTACTTC. Its protein is CASSLAADSYEQYF.